This T cell receptor beta chain was obtained from a study of shared clonotypes between healthy human individuals. V lost 3 bases, J lost 0 bases, and 6 bases lay in between. This CDR3 contains 14 residues. CDR1 SEHNR and CDR2 FQNEAQ come from the germline V gene (reference sequence). Donors, healthy HIV-negative adults, lacked recent acute infections or vaccinations. As originally analysed: Because ImmunoSEQ provided only junction sequences with no quality scores, the filtering differed. Measured with immunoSEQ multiplex PCR; TCRdb has only the in-frame clones, and not every one. V, J and clone size reflect that table, while D and trimming were determined from the DNA. The profile shows 200,000 to 250,000 clones, 50% to 80% of them singletons.

V gene TRBV7-9 combines with J gene TRBJ2-4; no clear D. The TCR comes from a man under 40 in good health. Sequencing used memory CD4+ T cells sorted from blood. Subset given: CD45RA-negative fraction. CDR3 residues: CASSLPAAKNIQYF. CDR3 bases: TGTGCCAGCAGCTTGCCGGCAGCCAAAAACATTCAGTACTTC.